This entry features one TCR beta chain sequence. This entry is derived from a study of blood T cell repertoires in COVID-19. V lost 0 bases to trimming and J lost 3 bases, with 11 bases between them. Germline CDR1 reads MNHEY; CDR2 reads SVGAGI. The CDR3 sequence is 16 residues long. Original methodology: By means of reference gene primer amplification, nucleated cell counts were estimated. Clones were read by immunoSEQ multiplex PCR, and TCRdb kept only the in-frame ones, dropping some. V and J calls and clone size come straight from that table; D and trimming were deduced from the DNA. The repertoire consists of about 240,000 clones, with roughly four fifths occurring once and the leading ten covering 6.5% to 9.5%.

Sequences were obtained from peripheral blood. The receptor was isolated from a woman of 80 years or more with COVID-19, enrolled during active disease. This chain connects TRBV6-5 to TRBJ1-4; perhaps TRBD1 as D (5 bases). The CDR3 region has the DNA TGTGCCAGCAGTTACTCGGAGGGGCGGTCTAATGAAAAACTGTTTTTT. It encodes CASSYSEGRSNEKLFF.